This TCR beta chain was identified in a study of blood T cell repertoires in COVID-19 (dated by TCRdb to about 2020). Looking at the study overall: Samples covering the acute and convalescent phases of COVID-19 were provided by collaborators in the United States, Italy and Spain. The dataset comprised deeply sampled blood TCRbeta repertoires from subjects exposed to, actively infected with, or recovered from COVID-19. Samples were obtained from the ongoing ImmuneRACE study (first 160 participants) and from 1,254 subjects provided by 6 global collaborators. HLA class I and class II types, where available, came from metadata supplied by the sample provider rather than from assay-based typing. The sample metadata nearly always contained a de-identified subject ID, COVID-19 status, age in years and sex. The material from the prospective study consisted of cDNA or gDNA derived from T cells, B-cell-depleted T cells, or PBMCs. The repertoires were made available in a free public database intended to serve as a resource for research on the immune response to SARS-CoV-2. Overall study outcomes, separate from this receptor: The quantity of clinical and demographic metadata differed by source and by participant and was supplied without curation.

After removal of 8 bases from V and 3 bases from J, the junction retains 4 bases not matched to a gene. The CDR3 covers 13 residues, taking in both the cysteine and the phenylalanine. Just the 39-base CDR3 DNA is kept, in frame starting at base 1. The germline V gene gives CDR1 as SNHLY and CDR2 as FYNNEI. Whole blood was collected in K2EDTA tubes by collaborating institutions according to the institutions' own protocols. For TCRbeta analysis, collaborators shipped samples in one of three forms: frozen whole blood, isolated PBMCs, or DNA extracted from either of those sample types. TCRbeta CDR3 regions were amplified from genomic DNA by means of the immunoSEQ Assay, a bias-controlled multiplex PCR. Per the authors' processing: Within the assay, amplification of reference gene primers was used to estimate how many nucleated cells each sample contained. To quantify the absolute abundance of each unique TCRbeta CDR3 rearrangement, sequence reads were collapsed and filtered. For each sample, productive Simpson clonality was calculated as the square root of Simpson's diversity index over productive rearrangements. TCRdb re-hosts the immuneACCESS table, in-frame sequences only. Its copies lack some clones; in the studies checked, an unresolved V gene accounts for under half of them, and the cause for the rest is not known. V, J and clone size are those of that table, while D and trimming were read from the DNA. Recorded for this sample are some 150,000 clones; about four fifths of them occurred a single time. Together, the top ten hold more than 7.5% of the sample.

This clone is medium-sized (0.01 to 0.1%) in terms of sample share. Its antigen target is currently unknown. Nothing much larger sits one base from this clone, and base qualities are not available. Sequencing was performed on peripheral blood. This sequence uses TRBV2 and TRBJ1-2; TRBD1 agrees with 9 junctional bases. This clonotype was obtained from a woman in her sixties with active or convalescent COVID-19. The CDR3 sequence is CASFRDRDYGYTF. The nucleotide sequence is TGTGCCAGCTTTAGGGACAGGGACTATGGCTACACCTTC.